This T cell receptor beta chain derives from a study of T cell repertoires in cytomegalovirus infection. Looking at the study overall: The study used recently identified HLA-C-restricted and well-studied HLA-B-restricted CMV epitopes. Whole-study results and caveats: The ex vivo response was dominated by HLA-C-restricted CMV-specific TCR beta clonotypes. Carriers of CMV plus the relevant HLA were identified by cumulative public TCR beta family frequency.

TCRdb re-analysed the reads in MiXCR, keeping a single row per CDR3 protein. The sample shows around 500,000 distinct CDR3 sequences, about 42% of them seen only once. Remarks on this clonotype: The antigen remains unidentified.

The CDR3 consists of 15 residues. Trimming removed 5 bases from V and 7 bases from J; junction bases left unmatched: 10. Looked up from germline, CDR1 is SNHLY and CDR2 is FYNNEI. Sample: cultured PBMCs, taken from culture after CMV antigen stimulation. The TCR sequence derives from a human donor in good health (CMV status not recorded). Some clones in this sample may be carry-over from other donors' samples. The chain couples TRBV2 to TRBJ2-2; 7 positions match TRBD2. The CDR3 DNA sequence: TGTGCCAGCAGTCCCGGGACTACCGCCGGCGGGGAGCTGTTTTTT. It translates to CASSPGTTAGGELFF.